This TCR beta chain was recovered during a study of control samples from healthy donors and cancer patients (TCRdb year 2020). Turning to this clone: Its antigen remains unidentified. Per-base quality was not reported, and no clone a single base away is much larger than it.

CDR1 and CDR2 are read off the germline V gene as MDHEN and SYDVKM. V has 2 bases trimmed and J has 6 bases trimmed; junction bases matching no gene number 9. From cysteine to phenylalanine, the CDR3 is 15 amino acids long. The CDR3 DNA has 45 bases and is translated from base 1. The library was obtained by the immunoSEQ multiplex PCR assay. TCRdb obtained this table from immuneACCESS and retained in-frame rearrangements with V and J assigned. These tables miss some clones; where compared with another copy, unresolved V genes account for less than half of the shortfall, and the remainder is unexplained. The sample data list around 170,000 clones, and about 90% of these were observed just once. Together, the top ten hold over 1.1% of the sample.

This receptor chain uses TRBV28 and TRBJ2-7, with 8 bases aligning to TRBD1. The material sequenced was blood. This clonotype was sampled from a woman aged 45-65 years in good health. The DNA sequence is given as TGTGCCAGCAGTTTAATTGGGACAGGTGGCGGCGAGCAGTACTTC. This codes for CASSLIGTGGGEQYF.